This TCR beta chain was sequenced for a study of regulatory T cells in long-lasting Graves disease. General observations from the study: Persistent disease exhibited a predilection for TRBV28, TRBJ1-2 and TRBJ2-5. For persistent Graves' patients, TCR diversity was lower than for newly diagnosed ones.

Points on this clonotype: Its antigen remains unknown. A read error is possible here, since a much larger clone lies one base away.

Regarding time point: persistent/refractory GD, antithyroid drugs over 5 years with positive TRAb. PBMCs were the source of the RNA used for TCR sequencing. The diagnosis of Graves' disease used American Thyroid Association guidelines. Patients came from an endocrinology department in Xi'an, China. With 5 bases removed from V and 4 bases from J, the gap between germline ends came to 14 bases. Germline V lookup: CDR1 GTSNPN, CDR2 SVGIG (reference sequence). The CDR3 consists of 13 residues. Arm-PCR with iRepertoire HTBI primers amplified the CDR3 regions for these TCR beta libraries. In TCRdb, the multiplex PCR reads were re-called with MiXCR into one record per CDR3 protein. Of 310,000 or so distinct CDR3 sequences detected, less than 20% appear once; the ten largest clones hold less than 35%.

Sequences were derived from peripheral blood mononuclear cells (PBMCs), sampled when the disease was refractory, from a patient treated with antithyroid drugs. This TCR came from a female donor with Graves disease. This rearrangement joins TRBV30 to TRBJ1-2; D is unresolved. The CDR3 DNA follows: TGTGCCTGGTTCCCCCTGGACCTCTATGGCTACACCTTC. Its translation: CAWFPLDLYGYTF.